The rows below give T cell receptor beta chains drawn from one sample of a study of regulatory T cells. The method was immunoSEQ multiplex PCR; TCRdb's version includes in-frame clones alone and lacks a portion of them. The table records 20,000 to 25,000 clones, roughly 93% of them present only once. The sample comprised CD8+ T cells sorted from blood. The receptors originated from a child under 10 years old with CD3G deficiency. Both conserved end residues are part of each CDR3. D genes are given only for firm matches. Some rows have no size entry. The others give once, few or many, or a class for an expanded clone.

v_gene	d_gene	abundance	j_gene	CDR3aa	CDR3nt
TRBV7-9	TRBD2	once	TRBJ2-1	CASSPAGVAYNEQFF	TGTGCCAGCAGCCCCGCGGGAGTGGCCTACAATGAGCAGTTCTTC
TRBV28	NA	NA	TRBJ1-4	CASSLTHEKLFF	TGTGCCAGCAGCTTGACCCATGAAAAACTGTTTTTT
TRBV9	NA	NA	TRBJ2-4	CASSGSGTSLGGPENIQYF	TGTGCCAGCAGCGGGAGCGGGACAAGTCTGGGGGGGCCGGAAAACATTCAGTACTTC
TRBV28	TRBD1	few	TRBJ2-7	CASSDRGGPYEQYF	TGTGCCAGCAGTGACAGGGGCGGACCCTACGAGCAGTACTTC
TRBV4-2	TRBD2	once	TRBJ2-1	CASSQLPPSGSDNEQFF	TGTGCCAGCAGCCAACTTCCACCTAGCGGGAGTGACAATGAGCAGTTCTTC
TRBV11-2	TRBD2	NA	TRBJ2-3	CASSLVGREGVTDTQYF	TGTGCCAGCAGCTTAGTGGGGCGGGAGGGCGTCACAGATACGCAGTATTTT
TRBV27	NA	once	TRBJ2-4	CASSLSRGAKNIQYF	TGTGCCAGCAGTTTATCGAGAGGAGCCAAAAACATTCAGTACTTC
TRBV6-5	TRBD1	NA	TRBJ1-2	CASSPVGQAYGYTF	TGTGCCAGCAGCCCGGTGGGACAGGCCTATGGCTACACCTTC
TRBV28	TRBD2	NA	TRBJ2-1	CASSLSAGLAGNNEQFF	TGTGCCAGCAGTTTATCCGCGGGACTAGCGGGAAACAATGAGCAGTTCTTC
TRBV23-1	TRBD2	NA	TRBJ2-1	CARPFNGTSGKYNEQFF	TGCGCCCGCCCCTTCAACGGGACTAGCGGGAAATACAATGAGCAGTTCTTC
TRBV7-9	TRBD1	NA	TRBJ1-2	CASSLSGTGNLNYGYTF	TGTGCCAGCAGCTTATCTGGGACAGGGAACCTTAACTATGGCTACACCTTC
TRBV7-9	TRBD1	NA	TRBJ2-1	CASSRGGRGRNEQFF	TGTGCCAGCAGCCGAGGGGGCAGGGGGCGAAATGAGCAGTTCTTC
TRBV28	NA	NA	TRBJ2-7	CASSTGGPYYEQYF	TGTGCCAGCAGTACCGGGGGCCCCTATTACGAGCAGTACTTC
TRBV13	TRBD1	NA	TRBJ1-2	CASVGGWHGYTF	TGTGCCAGCGTAGGGGGCTGGCATGGCTACACCTTC
TRBV14	NA	NA	TRBJ2-7	CASSQEDKGQGWYEQYF	TGTGCCAGCAGCCAAGAAGATAAAGGGCAGGGGTGGTACGAGCAGTACTTC
TRBV28	NA	NA	TRBJ2-7	CASSPASGPYEQYF	TGTGCCAGCAGTCCCGCCTCGGGTCCCTACGAGCAGTACTTC
TRBV28	NA	NA	TRBJ1-2	CASSHSYGYTF	TGTGCCAGCAGTCACAGTTATGGCTACACCTTC
TRBV28	NA	NA	TRBJ1-1	CATMAPHETTEAFF	TGTGCCACCATGGCCCCACATGAAACTACTGAAGCTTTCTTT
TRBV5-1	TRBD2	NA	TRBJ2-7	CASSLGPGGSYEQYF	TGCGCCAGCAGCTTGGGCCCGGGAGGATCCTACGAGCAGTACTTC
TRBV11-2	NA	once	TRBJ2-7	CASSVWDKPDVLYF	TGTGCCAGCAGCGTATGGGACAAGCCGGACGTACTTTACTTC
TRBV7-9	TRBD2	once	TRBJ2-3	CASRGTSGRDTDTQYF	TGTGCCAGCCGCGGGACTAGCGGGAGGGACACAGATACGCAGTATTTT
TRBV18	NA	NA	TRBJ2-3	CASSPNGDTQYF	TGTGCCAGCTCACCTAACGGGGATACGCAGTATTTT
TRBV19	NA	NA	TRBJ1-1	CASSISGNTEAFF	TGTGCCAGTAGTATATCAGGGAACACTGAAGCTTTCTTT
TRBV6-1	NA	NA	TRBJ1-4	CASSEWGEKLFF	TGTGCCAGCAGTGAATGGGGCGAAAAACTGTTTTTT
TRBV28	TRBD1	NA	TRBJ2-7	CASGGQGIYEQYF	TGTGCCAGCGGTGGACAGGGGATATACGAGCAGTACTTC
TRBV28	NA	NA	TRBJ2-7	CASSLRGSYEQYF	TGTGCCAGCAGTTTGCGGGGTTCCTACGAGCAGTACTTC